This T cell receptor (beta chain) was recovered during a study of T-cell reconstitution after alpha-beta-depleted transplantation in children. This clonotype was detected ten times or more. This sample's TCRbeta library carried unique molecular identifier barcodes. TCRdb passed the PCR reads through MiXCR, listing each CDR3 protein once. The sample consists of more than 85,000 distinct CDR3 sequences, roughly 7.2% of them appearing once. Germline V gene sequence: CDR1 DFQATT, CDR2 SNEGSKA (reference sequence). V was shortened by 5 bases and J by 1 base, with 9 bases between the two germline ends. The CDR3 spans 13 residues.

This TCR came from a boy between 2 and 15 years old with acute lymphoblastic leukemia, due to receive a stem cell transplant. The V and J genes are TRBV20-1 and TRBJ2-4; D gene uncertain. This specimen was PBMCs, taken before TCRalphabeta/CD19-depleted stem cell transplant. The CDR3 nucleotides read TGCAGTGCTGGGTACGGCGCCAAAAACATTCAGTACTTC. It yields the protein CSAGYGAKNIQYF.